The clone carrying this TCR beta chain was observed a handful of times. Its antigen is unidentified. The data belong to a study of identical twins. Study-wide results and limits: While abundant cord blood beta clonotypes carried fewer insertions, memory repertoires showed no such pattern. Low generation-probability sequences were in excess among twin-shared out-of-frame alpha sequences. The conclusions drew on cross-sectional statistical analysis instead of tracking the same donors.

TCRdb called the 5' RACE reads again in MiXCR, with one record for every CDR3 protein. The repertoire holds around 670,000 distinct CDR3 sequences, with less than 7% as singletons. Germline CDR1 reads LGHDT; CDR2 reads YNNKEL (reference sequence). Trimming at V came to 4 bases and at J to 3 bases, leaving 5 bases not matched to a gene. The CDR3 spans 15 residues. The sequenced material came from naive T cells sorted from blood. The sequence was collected from a young man in good health. J is TRBJ2-1 and V is TRBV3-1, with 8 bases lining up with TRBD2. CDR3 coding DNA: TGTGCCAGCAGCCTGAGGGGACTAGTCTACAATGAGCAGTTCTTC. Translating it yields CASSLRGLVYNEQFF.